This T cell receptor (beta chain) came from a study of T-cell reconstitution after alpha-beta-depleted transplantation in children (dated by TCRdb to the mid-2010s). As for the study more broadly: T-cell immune reconstitution after TCRalphabeta/CD19-depleted allogeneic hematopoietic cell transplantation in children was quantitatively tracked in the study by means of TCR repertoire profiling.

Library preparation used PCR. Instrument on record: Illumina HiSeq 2500. TCR library preparation used molecular barcoding, with unique molecular identifiers applied to normalize quantification of the TCRbeta repertoire. TCRdb handled the public reads itself, with Q25 trimming in fastp and clone calling in MiXCR, and kept productive beta chains. Each entry merges the rows of one CDR3 protein and shows their most common DNA and genes. The sample table shows 800,000 to 1,000,000 distinct CDR3 sequences, and roughly 29% are seen once. Clones ranked in the top ten supply roughly 31% of the sample. In light of the paper, this sample's treatment or condition label describes: allogeneic hematopoietic cell transplantation with graft depleted of TCRalphabeta T cells and CD19 B cells. TCRalphabeta/CD19-depleted allogeneic hematopoietic cell grafts were given to the transplant recipients, all of whom were children.

Unmatched junction bases come to 12, with V trimmed by 5 bases and J by 5 bases. The germline V gene supplies CDR1 SGHAT and CDR2 FQNNGV. The CDR3 starts with the cysteine, ends with the phenylalanine, and has 17 residues. Just the 51-base CDR3 DNA is kept, in frame starting at base 1. What the research found in general, with its limitations: The frequencies of hyperexpanded clones fell over the following months, and after one year, T-cell counts and TCRbeta diversity were mostly attributed to newly produced T cells. Apparently early alphabetaT-cell count recovery about two months after transplant reportedly relied on only several hundred rapidly expanded clones derived from non-depleted graft cells. In some patients, the high TCRbeta diversity seen at day 60 was put down to recipient T cells and intrathymic progenitors that had survived conditioning.

Concerning this clonotype: Its cognate antigen has yet to be identified. No quality values exist for individual bases; no much larger clone is one base distant.

The rearranged chain carries TRBV11-2 and TRBJ2-5, and TRBD2 aligns with 12 junction nucleotides. This clonotype was sampled from a boy under two years old who had a stem cell transplant for SCID, so the T cells may come from the graft donor. The sequenced sample was PBMCs, mostly from graft donor cells, obtained 360 days after TCRalphabeta/CD19-depleted stem cell transplant. The encoded CDR3 is CASSRLAGATLHETQYF. The DNA sequence is given as TGTGCCAGCAGCCGACTAGCGGGAGCCACATTGCACGAGACCCAGTACTTC.